Following are 20 T cell receptor beta chains from one sample sequenced in a study of shared clonotypes between healthy human individuals. Assay used: immunoSEQ multiplex PCR; TCRdb lists only in-frame clones, some missing. The table has around 700,000 clones, around 72% seen once. Input material: memory CD4+ T cells sorted from blood. The subset: CD45RA-negative fraction. The receptors shown here come from a woman under 40 in good health.

This chain joins TRBV5-4 and TRBJ2-7; 7 positions agree with TRBD2. Germline lookup yields CDR1 SGHNT and CDR2 YYREEE (reference sequence). The length of the CDR3 is 16 residues. The J segment lost 2 bases and the V segment lost 4 bases, leaving 12 bases of the junction unmatched. This chain's CDR3 is CASSQSGGSLAYEQYF. The DNA for the CDR3 is TGTGCCAGCAGCCAGTCCGGCGGGAGCTTGGCCTACGAGCAGTACTTC.

This clone turned up a few times. Within the sample, other DNA sequences also encode this same CDR3. This rearrangement joins TRBV27 to TRBJ2-7; D is ambiguous. From germline, CDR1 is MNHEY and CDR2 SMNVEV (reference sequence). With 4 bases removed from V and 2 bases from J, the gap between germline ends came to 12 bases. CDR3 length equals 14 residues. The CDR3 DNA follows: TGTGCCAGCAGTTCACGAATACCGCCCTACGAGCAGTACTTC. Translation gives CASSSRIPPYEQYF.

This clone was found a few times. The V call is TRBV20-1, the J call TRBJ1-2; D uncertain. Trimming took 4 bases from V and 3 from J, leaving 3 bases between them. Germline V CDR1 and CDR2: DFQATT, SNEGSKA (reference sequence). The CDR3 spans 10 residues. DNA for the CDR3: TGCAGTGCTAATCACTATGGCTACACCTTC. It is translated as CSANHYGYTF.

Of note for this clone: It is likely a read error: a sequence one base away is far more abundant. The sample contains more than one DNA sequence encoding this CDR3. The chain joins TRBV2 to TRBJ2-7; D unresolved. CDR3 length: 11 amino acids. V lost 5 bases, J lost 0 bases, and 2 bases lay in between. In germline, CDR1 is SNHLY, CDR2 FYNNEI. The CDR3 DNA is TGTGCCAGCAGTCCCTCCTACGAGCAGTACTTC. This sequence encodes CASSPSYEQYF. The variable domain in full, completed from reference TRBV2 and TRBJ2-7, reads EPEVTQTPSHQVTQMGQEVILRCVPISNHLYFYWYRQILGQKVEFLVSFYNNEISEKSEIFDDQFSVERPDGSNFTLKIRSTKLEDSAMYFCASSPSYEQYFGPGTRLTVT.

This chain uses TRBV5-1 with TRBJ2-5; D uncertain. Germline V gene lookup returns CDR1 SGHRS and CDR2 YFSETQ. This CDR3 has 13 amino acids. V was trimmed by 4 bases and J by 5 bases, leaving 12 bases between them. CDR3 protein: CASSHSRAETQYF. CDR3 bases: TGCGCCAGCAGCCATTCTAGAGCGGAGACCCAGTACTTC.

The rearrangement joins TRBV29-1 to TRBJ2-2; D unclear. The CDR3 runs 14 residues. Per the germline V gene, CDR1 is SQVTM and CDR2 is ANQGSEA. The V and J ends lost 5 bases and 4 bases respectively, with 14 bases between them. The CDR3 bases are TGCAGCGTTCGTCGGATTTTCGGCACCGGGGAGCTGTTTTTT. It translates to CSVRRIFGTGELFF.

The chain is built from TRBV2 and TRBJ2-7; 7 bases map to TRBD2. The CDR3 is 15 amino acids. Germline CDR1 SNHLY, CDR2 FYNNEI. V was clipped by 4 bases and J by 7 bases; unmatched bases: 13. The CDR3 sequence: CASSGASGPSSEQYF. The CDR3, as DNA: TGTGCCAGCAGTGGGGCTAGCGGACCCTCCTCTGAGCAGTACTTC.

This chain uses TRBV6-5 with TRBJ1-5; perhaps TRBD1 as D (5 bases). This CDR3 has 11 residues. Trimming pared 0 bases from V and 15 bases from J, leaving 9 bases between. The germline V gene encodes CDR1 MNHEY and CDR2 SVGAGI. CDR3 bases: TGTGCCAGCAGTTACTCCAGGGATACGCATTTT. Encoded protein: CASSYSRDTHF.

The chain is built from TRBV28 and TRBJ1-2; D remains ambiguous. The germline gives CDR1 MDHEN, CDR2 SYDVKM. V gave up 5 bases and J gave up 0 bases, with 13 bases separating them. There are 15 residues in the CDR3. This CDR3 reads CASSPPVGTNYGYTF. CDR3 nucleotide sequence: TGTGCCAGCAGTCCCCCCGTGGGAACTAACTATGGCTACACCTTC.

Regarding this clone: The same CDR3 is also encoded by other DNA sequences in this sample. The V and J genes are TRBV25-1 and TRBJ2-3, with no clear D. The germline CDR1 and CDR2 sequences are MGHDK and SYGVNS. Trimming removed 3 bases from V and 1 base from J, with 8 bases in between. CDR3 size: 14 residues. CDR3: CASSERAGTDTQYF. CDR3 coding DNA: TGTGCCAGCAGTGAGCGCGCTGGCACAGATACGCAGTATTTT.

This chain joins TRBV18 and TRBJ2-5; 10 bases align to TRBD2. This CDR3 region has 13 residues. Germline assignment: CDR1 KGHSH and CDR2 LQKENI. Unmatched junction bases numbered 5, after V lost 8 bases and J lost 5 bases. This CDR3 reads CASRQTSGETQYF. The CDR3 region has the DNA TGTGCCAGCCGGCAGACTAGCGGGGAGACCCAGTACTTC. The entire variable domain, with the rest obtained from reference TRBV18 and TRBJ2-5, is as follows: NAGVMQNPRHLVRRRGQEARLRCSPMKGHSHVYWYRQLPEEGLKFMVYLQKENIIDESGMPKERFSAEFPKEGPSILRIQQVVRGDSAAYFCASRQTSGETQYFGPGTRLLVL.

The chain carries TRBV11-3 and TRBJ2-2; no clear D. V was cut by 5 bases and J by 6 bases, with 7 bases left in between. The CDR3 extends over 12 amino acids. Germline CDR1 reads SGHNT; CDR2 reads YENEEA. The CDR3 DNA reads as TGTGCCAGCAGCCCCGCGCCCGGGGAGCTGTTTTTT. Its translation: CASSPAPGELFF. The full variable domain, completed using reference TRBV11-3 and TRBJ2-2, is EAGVVQSPRYKIIEKKQPVAFWCNPISGHNTLYWYLQNLGQGPELLIRYENEEAVDDSQLPKDRFSAERLKGVDSTLKIQPAELGDSAVYLCASSPAPGELFFGEGSRLTVL.

J is TRBJ1-1 and V is TRBV4-1, with D unclear. Trimming left V 1 base short and J 0 bases short, with 3 bases between. Germline-derived CDR1 and CDR2 are MGHRA and YSYEKL. The CDR3 runs to 13 residues. In nucleotides, the CDR3 is TGCGCCAGCAGCCAAGTCGTGAACACTGAAGCTTTCTTT. Its translation is CASSQVVNTEAFF.

CDR3 loop: CASSEGPSNEKLFF. The CDR3, as DNA: TGTGCCAGCAGTGAGGGGCCTTCAAATGAAAAACTGTTTTTT. The gene calls are TRBV6-1 and TRBJ1-4; D perhaps matches TRBD1 (5 bases). The CDR3 has 14 residues. V dropped 3 bases and J dropped 5 bases, with 10 bases sitting between them. The germline V gene encodes CDR1 MNHNS and CDR2 SASEGT.

The chain joins TRBV6-5 to TRBJ2-1; 11 bases line up with TRBD2. The CDR3 is made up of 14 amino acids. Germline CDR1 reads MNHEY; CDR2 reads SVGAGI. V lost 8 bases, J lost 5 bases, and 5 bases stayed unmatched. CDR3 in DNA: TGTGCCAGCGCCCGGGGACTAGCGGACAATGAGCAGTTCTTC. Translated, it gives CASARGLADNEQFF.

The chain has TRBV27 and TRBJ2-3; 7 nucleotides agree with TRBD1. The CDR3 spans 15 residues. The ends lost 5 bases at V and 5 bases at J; junction bases unmatched: 10. Germline loops: CDR1 MNHEY, CDR2 SMNVEV (reference sequence). This chain's CDR3 is CASSLRTGPGDTQYF. CDR3 nucleotide sequence: TGTGCCAGCAGTCTACGGACAGGCCCGGGAGATACGCAGTATTTT.

The CDR3 DNA reads as TGTGCCAGCAGTCTAACAGGGAGGTATGGCTACACCTTC. This sequence encodes CASSLTGRYGYTF. The genes are TRBV14 and TRBJ1-2, with D possibly matching TRBD1 (6 bases). V dropped 6 bases and J dropped 5 bases, with 13 bases sitting between them. Per the germline V gene, CDR1 is SGHDN and CDR2 is FVKESK. The CDR3 runs to 13 residues.

This rearrangement joins TRBV18 to TRBJ2-5; TRBD2 is a possible D gene (5 bases). Trimming took 4 bases from V and 3 from J, leaving 6 bases between them. The CDR3 spans 12 residues. Germline V lookup: CDR1 KGHSH, CDR2 LQKENI. Written as DNA, the CDR3 is TGTGCCAGCTCACAGGGAGAAGAGACCCAGTACTTC. Encoded protein: CASSQGEETQYF.

V is TRBV28 and J is TRBJ1-3; D is perhaps TRBD1 (6 bases). The CDR3 length is 15 residues. Germline V gene lookup returns CDR1 MDHEN and CDR2 SYDVKM. V dropped 2 bases and J dropped 0 bases, with 8 bases sitting between them. The CDR3 nucleotides read TGTGCCAGCAGTTTAGGGGGGCGCTCTGGAAACACCATATATTTT. Its protein product is CASSLGGRSGNTIYF.

The CDR3 sequence is CASSLDRRDTIYF. CDR3 sequence (DNA): TGTGCCAGCAGTTTGGACCGCCGGGACACCATATATTTT. The chain combines TRBV28 with TRBJ1-3; D call uncertain. The CDR3 consists of 13 residues. In germline, CDR1 is MDHEN, CDR2 SYDVKM. The V and J ends lost 3 bases and 8 bases respectively, with 11 bases between them.